This TCR beta chain was documented in a study of T cell repertoires in aging, cancer and after chemotherapy. Study-wide context: About 8.9 million TCR reads made up the full dataset. Overall study results and limits: Median generation probability rose over the chemotherapy interval in each cancer cohort, suggesting rebound thymic output. Compared with age-matched healthy donors, untreated hematological or solid cancer patients showed higher blood TCR clonality.

With respect to this clonotype: Its antigen is as yet unknown.

This CDR3 comprises 13 residues. Germline assignment: CDR1 SGHTA and CDR2 FQGTGA. TCR beta rearrangements were amplified from peripheral blood genomic DNA. A mixed TRB-A/B primer pool amplified rearranged TRB by multiplex touch-down PCR. In TCRdb, the multiplex PCR reads were re-called with MiXCR into one record per CDR3 protein. The repertoire holds 13,000 or so distinct CDR3 sequences, approximately 24% seen once, with 2% to 3% in the top ten. The source material was blood. The clonotype originates from a human donor in good health. The chain employs TRBV7-3 and TRBJ2-1; possibly TRBD1 or TRBD2 for D (5 bases each). The J call could be wrong; TRBJ2-5 is a better fit for the DNA end. CDR3 residues: CASSLVPLGAQYF. The CDR3 DNA reads TGTGCCAGCAGTTTAGTTCCATTGGGGGCCCAGTACTTC.